This section outlines one TCR beta chain sequence together with its context. The CDR3 has 17 amino acids. The ends lost 4 bases at V and 8 bases at J; junction bases unmatched: 18. Germline V lookup: CDR1 SGHTA, CDR2 FQGNSA. This entry comes from a study of blood T cell repertoires in COVID-19. For the study at large: Specimens from acute and convalescent COVID-19 originated in the United States, Italy and Spain.

Repertoires were generated with immunoSEQ multiplex PCR, while TCRdb's copy carries only in-frame clones and drops some. The sample has approximately 110,000 clones, around 90% seen once. Sequenced: peripheral blood. The chain recombines TRBV7-2 with TRBJ1-2, with TRBD1 matching over 8 bases. The TCR comes from a woman between 50 and 59 years old with active or convalescent COVID-19. The CDR3, as DNA: TGTGCCAGCAGCTCCCAAAGACGGACAGGGCCCCTTGGGGGCTACACCTTC. Translation: CASSSQRRTGPLGGYTF.